Shown below are 6 T cell receptor beta chains from a single sample sequenced in a study of blood T cell repertoires in COVID-19. Measured with immunoSEQ multiplex PCR; TCRdb has only the in-frame clones, and not every one. Counted here are some 180,000 clones, approximately 82% occurring once; the ten biggest clones make up roughly a fifth. The sequencing sample was made of peripheral blood. Source of these receptors: a woman in her sixties or seventies who had recovered from COVID-19.

This chain joins TRBV5-6 and TRBJ2-2; tentative D call: TRBD2 (5 bases). Trimming took off 4 bases at V and 4 bases at J, with 14 bases between the two ends. The germline V gene has CDR1 SGHDT and CDR2 YYEEEE. This CDR3 is built from 15 residues. CDR3 in DNA: TGTGCCAGCAGCCGTACTAGGGCGGGCACCGGGGAGCTGTTTTTT. It specifies CASSRTRAGTGELFF.

The chain couples TRBV7-9 to TRBJ2-3, with D possibly being TRBD2 (5 bases). Trimming shortened V by 4 bases and J by 1 base, and 6 bases separated the two germline ends. The germline CDR1 and CDR2 sequences are SEHNR and FQNEAQ (reference sequence). This CDR3 contains 13 residues. The CDR3 DNA reads as TGTGCCAGCAGCTACGGGGGCACAGATACGCAGTATTTT. Its protein is CASSYGGTDTQYF. The full variable domain, rest sourced from reference TRBV7-9 and TRBJ2-3, is DTGVSQNPRHKITKRGQNVTFRCDPISEHNRLYWYRQTLGQGPEFLTYFQNEAQLEKSRLLSDRFSAERPKGSFSTLEIQRTEQGDSAMYLCASSYGGTDTQYFGPGTRLTVL.

The chain uses TRBV2 and TRBJ2-5; TRBD2 might be the D (5 bases). Germline V gene data show CDR1 as SNHLY and CDR2 as FYNNEI. The V end lost 8 bases, the J end lost 2 bases, and 9 bases lay between the germline ends. CDR3 length: 12 amino acids. The CDR3, as DNA: TGTGCCAGCTCCAGGACTCAAGAGACCCAGTACTTC. Encoded protein: CASSRTQETQYF. Filled out from reference TRBV2 and TRBJ2-5, the complete variable domain reads EPEVTQTPSHQVTQMGQEVILRCVPISNHLYFYWYRQILGQKVEFLVSFYNNEISEKSEIFDDQFSVERPDGSNFTLKIRSTKLEDSAMYFCASSRTQETQYFGPGTRLLVL.

This sequence joins TRBV5-1 and TRBJ2-2; D call uncertain. The CDR3 contains 13 residues. Trimming shortened V by 1 base and J by 4 bases, and 5 bases separated the two germline ends. CDR1 is SGHRS, CDR2 YFSETQ, per germline. In nucleotides, the CDR3 is TGCGCCAGCAGCTTGAGCGTCACCGGGGAGCTGTTTTTT. Its translation is CASSLSVTGELFF.

The chain carries TRBV5-4 and TRBJ2-3; 7 nucleotides agree with TRBD2. CDR3 length equals 16 residues. Trimming took 2 bases from V and 0 from J; bases not matched to a gene: 6. Germline CDR1 SGHNT, CDR2 YYREEE (reference sequence). CDR3 in amino acids: CASSLTSGASTDTQYF. As DNA, the CDR3 is TGTGCCAGCAGCTTAACCAGCGGGGCTAGCACAGATACGCAGTATTTT.

This clone was seen only a few times. The genes are TRBV2 and TRBJ1-1; 8 bases match TRBD1. The CDR3 covers 14 residues. V shed 7 bases, J shed 5 bases, and the junction held 9 bases outside the gene matches. Germline values: CDR1 SNHLY, CDR2 FYNNEI. The CDR3 region is CASITDRGGTEAFF. CDR3 coding DNA: TGTGCCAGCATTACAGACAGGGGTGGGACTGAAGCTTTCTTT.